This paragraph covers one TCR beta chain sequence. CDR1 is SNHLY and CDR2 is FYNNEI in the germline V gene. Trimming stripped 6 bases from V and 8 bases from J, with 12 bases between. This CDR3 comprises 12 residues. The entry originates in a study of shared clonotypes between healthy human individuals. Clones were read by immunoSEQ multiplex PCR, and TCRdb kept only the in-frame ones, dropping some. This table holds about 490,000 clones, 70% to 85% found once. The clonotype originates from a woman in her thirties or forties in good health. Some clones in this sample may be carry-over from other donors' samples. V is TRBV2 and J is TRBJ2-3; weak D call: TRBD1 (5 bases). Sequencing used PBMCs. The CDR3 here is CASRMTAGTQYF. CDR3 DNA sequence: TGTGCCAGCAGGATGACAGCCGGTACGCAGTATTTT.